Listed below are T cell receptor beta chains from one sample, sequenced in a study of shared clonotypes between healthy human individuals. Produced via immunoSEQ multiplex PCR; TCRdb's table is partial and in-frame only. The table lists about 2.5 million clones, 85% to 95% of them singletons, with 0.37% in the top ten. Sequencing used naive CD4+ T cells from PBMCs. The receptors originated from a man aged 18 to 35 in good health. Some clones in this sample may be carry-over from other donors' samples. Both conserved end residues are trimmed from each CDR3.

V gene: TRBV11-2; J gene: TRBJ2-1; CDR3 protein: ASSFLAGEGYNEQF
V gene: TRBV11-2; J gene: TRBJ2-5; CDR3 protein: ASSFRSFQETQY
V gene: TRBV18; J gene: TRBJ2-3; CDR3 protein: ASSPSGTSGRVDTQY
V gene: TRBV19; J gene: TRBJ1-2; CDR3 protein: ASSTALLSEKYT
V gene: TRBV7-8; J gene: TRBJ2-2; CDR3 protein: ASRETTAGGTGELF
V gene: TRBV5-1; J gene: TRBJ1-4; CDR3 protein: ASSLVAGNEKLF
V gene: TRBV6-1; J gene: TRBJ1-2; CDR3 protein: ASSPLTAREYGYT
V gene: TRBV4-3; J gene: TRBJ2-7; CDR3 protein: ASSRLLAGGVYEQY
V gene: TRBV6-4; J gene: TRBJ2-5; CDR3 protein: ASSDSGGGETQY
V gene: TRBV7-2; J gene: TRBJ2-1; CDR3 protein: ASSTPTRSYNEQF
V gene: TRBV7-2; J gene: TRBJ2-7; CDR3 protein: ASSLAVGWRIEQY
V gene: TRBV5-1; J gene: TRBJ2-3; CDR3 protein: ASSSIRGQADTQY
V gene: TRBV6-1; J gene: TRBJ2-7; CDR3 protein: ASSETTGRAYEQY
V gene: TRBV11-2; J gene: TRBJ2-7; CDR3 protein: ASSTDRSAYEQY
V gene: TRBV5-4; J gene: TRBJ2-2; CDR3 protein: ASSDGRGRNTGELF
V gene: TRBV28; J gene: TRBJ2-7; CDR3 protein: ASSSPGTSGPTGEQY
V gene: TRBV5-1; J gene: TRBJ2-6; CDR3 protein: ASSFVETGVSGANVLT
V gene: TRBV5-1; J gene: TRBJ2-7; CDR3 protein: ASSSRDRAYEQY
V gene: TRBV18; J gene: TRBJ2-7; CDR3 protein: ASSPTGLNYEQY
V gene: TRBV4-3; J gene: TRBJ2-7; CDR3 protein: ASSQDGLAGGYEQY
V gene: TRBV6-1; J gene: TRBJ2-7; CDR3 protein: ASSEARRQQQY
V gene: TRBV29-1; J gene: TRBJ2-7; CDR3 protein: SVCLEFHEQY
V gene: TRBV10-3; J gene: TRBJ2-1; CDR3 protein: AISEDRVVHEQF
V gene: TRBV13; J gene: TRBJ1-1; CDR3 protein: ASSFIGMNTEAF
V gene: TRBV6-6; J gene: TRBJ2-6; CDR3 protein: AHSSSFGANVLT
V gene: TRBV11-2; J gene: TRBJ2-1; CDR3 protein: ASSSLAGGPDNEQF
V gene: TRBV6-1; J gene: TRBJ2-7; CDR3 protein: ASSLAGGPYEQY
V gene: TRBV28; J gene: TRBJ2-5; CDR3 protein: ASSSRGEGSETQY
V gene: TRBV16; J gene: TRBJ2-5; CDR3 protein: ASSQSSGHQETQY
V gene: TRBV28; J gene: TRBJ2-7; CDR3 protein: ASSLRGTGHEQY
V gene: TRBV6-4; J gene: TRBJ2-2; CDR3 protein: ASSKDPTGELF
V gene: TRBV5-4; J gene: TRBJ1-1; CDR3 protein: ASRSVGTEAF
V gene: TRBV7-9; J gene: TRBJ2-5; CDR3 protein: ASSLGLAGQETQY
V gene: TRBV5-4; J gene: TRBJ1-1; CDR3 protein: ASSSPRGGNTEAF